This TCR beta chain appears in the sequencing data of a study of T cells in Graves' hyperthyroidism and ophthalmopathy. Duration under 3 months, a NOSPECS grade of at least 4, and a Clinical Activity Score of at least 3 characterized the ophthalmopathy patients. Template material for amplifying TCR beta CDR3 regions consisted of RNA transcripts. The study used the HTBI primer set for a first-round RT-PCR of the TCR CDR3. TCRdb re-called the multiplex PCR reads through MiXCR, storing one row per CDR3 protein. The sample contains some 500,000 distinct CDR3 sequences, roughly 16% of which appear only once. V was cut by 6 bases and J by 6 bases, with 14 bases left in between. The CDR3 covers 13 residues. Notes on the study in general: Ophthalmopathy was told apart from stable hyperthyroidism by a 13 V-J model.

This clonotype was picked up many times. What it recognizes is unknown. Sequences were obtained from blood. This TCR came from a young woman with Graves' ophthalmopathy. The chain joins TRBV12-3 or TRBV12-4 to TRBJ1-2; a possible D gene is TRBD1 (5 bases). The CDR3 loop reads CASSPGPRNGYTF. DNA of the CDR3: TGTGCCAGCAGCCCGGGGCCAAGGAATGGCTACACCTTC.